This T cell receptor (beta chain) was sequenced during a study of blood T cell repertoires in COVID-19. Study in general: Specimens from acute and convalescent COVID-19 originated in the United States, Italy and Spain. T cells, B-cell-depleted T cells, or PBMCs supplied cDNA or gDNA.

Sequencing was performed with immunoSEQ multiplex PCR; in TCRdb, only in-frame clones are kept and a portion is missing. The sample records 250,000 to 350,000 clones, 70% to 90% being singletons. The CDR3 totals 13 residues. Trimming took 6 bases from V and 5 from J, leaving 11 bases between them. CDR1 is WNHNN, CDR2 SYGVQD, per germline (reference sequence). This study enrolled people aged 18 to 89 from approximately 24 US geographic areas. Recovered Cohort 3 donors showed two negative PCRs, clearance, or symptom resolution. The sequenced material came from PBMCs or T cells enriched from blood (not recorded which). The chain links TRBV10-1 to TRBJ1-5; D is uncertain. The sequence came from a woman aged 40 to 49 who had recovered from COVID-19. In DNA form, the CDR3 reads TGCGCCAGCAGCGAAAACCTAGATCAGCCCCAGCATTTT. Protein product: CASSENLDQPQHF.